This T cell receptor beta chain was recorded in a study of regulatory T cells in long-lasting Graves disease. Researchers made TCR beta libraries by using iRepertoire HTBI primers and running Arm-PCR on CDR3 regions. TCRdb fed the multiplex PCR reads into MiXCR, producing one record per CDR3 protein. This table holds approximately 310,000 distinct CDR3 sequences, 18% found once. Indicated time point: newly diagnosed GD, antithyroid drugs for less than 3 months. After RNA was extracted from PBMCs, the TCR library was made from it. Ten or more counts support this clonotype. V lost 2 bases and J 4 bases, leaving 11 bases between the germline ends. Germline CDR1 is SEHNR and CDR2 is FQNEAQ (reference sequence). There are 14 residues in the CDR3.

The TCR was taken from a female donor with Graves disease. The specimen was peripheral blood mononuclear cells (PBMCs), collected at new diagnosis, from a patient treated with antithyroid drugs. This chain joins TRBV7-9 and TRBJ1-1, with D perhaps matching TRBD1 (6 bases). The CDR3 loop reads CASSLQGSGTEAFF. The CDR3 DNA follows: TGTGCCAGCAGCTTACAGGGGTCGGGCACTGAAGCTTTCTTT.